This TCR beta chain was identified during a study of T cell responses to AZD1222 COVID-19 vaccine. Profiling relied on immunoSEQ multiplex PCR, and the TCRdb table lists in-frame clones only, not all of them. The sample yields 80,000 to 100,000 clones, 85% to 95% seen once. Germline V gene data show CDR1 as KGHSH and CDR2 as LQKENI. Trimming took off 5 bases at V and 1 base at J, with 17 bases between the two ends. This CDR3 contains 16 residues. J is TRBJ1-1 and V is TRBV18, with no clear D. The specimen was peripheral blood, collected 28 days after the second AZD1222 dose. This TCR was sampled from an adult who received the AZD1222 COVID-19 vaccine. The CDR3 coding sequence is TGTGCCAGCTCAATACGAGGTCGGGGTTCGAACACTGAAGCTTTCTTT. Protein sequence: CASSIRGRGSNTEAFF. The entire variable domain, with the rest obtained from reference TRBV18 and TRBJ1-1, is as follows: NAGVMQNPRHLVRRRGQEARLRCSPMKGHSHVYWYRQLPEEGLKFMVYLQKENIIDESGMPKERFSAEFPKEGPSILRIQQVVRGDSAAYFCASSIRGRGSNTEAFFGQGTRLTVV.